These 13 T cell receptor beta chains were sequenced from one sample in a study of blood T cell repertoires in COVID-19. Generated by immunoSEQ multiplex PCR, the TCRdb table keeps only in-frame clones and is missing some. The sample lists about 190,000 clones; around nine tenths were seen once. The sequenced sample consisted of peripheral blood. These receptors were obtained from a woman between 18 and 29 years old who had recovered from COVID-19.

The V and J genes are TRBV27 and TRBJ2-3; weak D call: TRBD1 (5 bases). Germline-derived CDR1 and CDR2 are MNHEY and SMNVEV (reference sequence). CDR3 length: 14 amino acids. Trimming pared 5 bases from V and 1 base from J, leaving 10 bases between. CDR3 DNA sequence: TGTGCCAGCAGTATTTCGACAGGCACAGATACGCAGTATTTT. It translates to CASSISTGTDTQYF.

V is TRBV7-3 and J is TRBJ2-3, with 12 bases lining up with TRBD2. This CDR3 spans 15 amino acids. From germline, CDR1 is SGHTA and CDR2 FQGTGA. J was trimmed by 5 bases and V by 1 base; bases with no gene match: 1. As DNA, the CDR3 is TGTGCCAGCAGCTTAATGGGACTAGCGGGAGATACGCAGTATTTT. Translating gives CASSLMGLAGDTQYF. The whole variable domain, filled in from reference TRBV7-3 and TRBJ2-3, reads GAGVSQTPSNKVTEKGKYVELRCDPISGHTALYWYRQSLGQGPEFLIYFQGTGAADDSGLPNDRFFAVRPEGSVSTLKIQRTERGDSAVYLCASSLMGLAGDTQYFGPGTRLTVL.

The gene calls are TRBV7-3 and TRBJ2-1; 8 nucleotides agree with TRBD2. This CDR3 spans 14 amino acids. Germline V gene sequence: CDR1 SGHTA, CDR2 FQGTGA. The V gene end was trimmed by 8 bases and the J gene end by 7 bases; junction bases not matched to a gene: 10. The CDR3 coding sequence is TGTGCCAGCTCGCACGCGGGGGGAGGTAATGAGCAGTTCTTC. Its protein product is CASSHAGGGNEQFF.

This clone was counted a few times. The rearrangement joins TRBV18 to TRBJ2-1; 9 bases match TRBD2. The J segment lost 1 base and the V segment lost 2 bases, leaving 3 bases of the junction unmatched. CDR3 length: 16 amino acids. Germline CDR1 and CDR2: KGHSH and LQKENI. CDR3 loop: CASSPGRGGSYNEQFF. In nucleotides, the CDR3 is TGTGCCAGCTCACCAGGGCGGGGGGGTTCCTACAATGAGCAGTTCTTC.

This clone was observed once. The chain uses TRBV5-1 and TRBJ1-2, with 7 bases identical to TRBD1. The V gene end was trimmed by 4 bases and the J gene end by 2 bases; junction bases not matched to a gene: 5. Germline V gene sequence: CDR1 SGHRS, CDR2 YFSETQ. The CDR3 contains 14 residues. The CDR3 bases are TGCGCCAGCAGCCCCCGGGACAGCAACTATGGCTACACCTTC. This sequence encodes CASSPRDSNYGYTF.

In DNA form, the CDR3 reads TGTGCCAGCAGCAAATACACAGGGGGCTCAAGCTCTGGGGCCAACGTCCTGACTTTC. It yields the protein CASSKYTGGSSSGANVLTF. The gene calls are TRBV21-1 and TRBJ2-6; the listed D gene, TRBD1, was not tested against the DNA. TRBV21-1 is tagged as a pseudogene. The CDR3 loop spans 19 amino acids.

The chain couples TRBV3-1 (or the pseudogene TRBV3-2) to TRBJ2-7; D possibly corresponds to TRBD1 (5 bases). This CDR3 region has 16 residues. Germline values: CDR1 LGHDT, CDR2 YNNKEL (reference sequence). Trimming took off 5 bases at V and 0 bases at J, with 17 bases between the two ends. In nucleotides, the CDR3 is TGTGCCAGCAGCTTAGACAGTTTCCATAGCTCCTACGAGCAGTACTTC. It yields the protein CASSLDSFHSSYEQYF.

V and J are TRBV7-9 and TRBJ2-3; maybe TRBD2 (7 bases). Trimming removed 5 bases at V and 6 bases at J, with 21 bases between. CDR1 and CDR2 from the germline V gene are SEHNR and FQNEAQ (reference sequence). The CDR3 is 16 amino acids. For the CDR3, the DNA is TGTGCCAGCAGCCGCGGGGGCCCCCTCCATCTGGATACGCAGTATTTT. It encodes CASSRGGPLHLDTQYF. Full variable domain (rest looked up from reference TRBV7-9 and TRBJ2-3): DTGVSQNPRHKITKRGQNVTFRCDPISEHNRLYWYRQTLGQGPEFLTYFQNEAQLEKSRLLSDRFSAERPKGSFSTLEIQRTEQGDSAMYLCASSRGGPLHLDTQYFGPGTRLTVL.

The V and J genes are TRBV3-1 (or the pseudogene TRBV3-2) and TRBJ1-6; D uncertain. Per the germline V gene, CDR1 is LGHDT and CDR2 is YNNKEL (reference sequence). The V and J ends lost 1 base and 5 bases respectively, with 9 bases between them. The CDR3 runs 15 residues. The CDR3 region has the DNA TGTGCCAGCAGCCAAGTGTCCGGGGATAATTCACCCCTCCACTTT. Its translation: CASSQVSGDNSPLHF.

The V gene is TRBV5-1, the J gene TRBJ2-3; 14 bases map to TRBD2. CDR3 length: 18 amino acids. V shed 5 bases and J 4 bases; nucleotides not matched to a gene: 12. In germline, CDR1 is SGHRS, CDR2 YFSETQ. The CDR3 nucleotides are TGCGCCAGCAGTCGCAGGACGGGACTAGCGGGGGACGCAGATACGCAGTATTTT. It is translated as CASSRRTGLAGDADTQYF. The full variable domain, rest sourced from reference TRBV5-1 and TRBJ2-3, is KAGVTQTPRYLIKTRGQQVTLSCSPISGHRSVSWYQQTPGQGLQFLFEYFSETQRNKGNFPGRFSGRQFSNSRSEMNVSTLELGDSALYLCASSRRTGLAGDADTQYFGPGTRLTVL.

This clone was counted only a few times. The chain is built from TRBV7-8 and TRBJ2-5; 11 nucleotides agree with TRBD2. The CDR3 is made up of 15 amino acids. Germline loops: CDR1 SGHVS, CDR2 FQNEAQ. V lost 1 base to trimming and J lost 4 bases; unmatched junction nucleotides: 2. In DNA, the CDR3 is TGTGCCAGCAGCTTAGGGCTAGCGGGGGGAGAGACCCAGTACTTC. Amino acid sequence: CASSLGLAGGETQYF. The variable domain in full, completed from reference TRBV7-8 and TRBJ2-5, reads GAGVSQSPRYKVAKRGQDVALRCDPISGHVSLFWYQQALGQGPEFLTYFQNEAQLDKSGLPSDRFFAERPEGSVSTLKIQRTQQEDSAVYLCASSLGLAGGETQYFGPGTRLLVL.

This chain joins TRBV11-2 and TRBJ1-1; 8 bases are shared with TRBD1. V trimming: 6 bases; J trimming: 3 bases; junction bases outside the gene matches: 6. Germline-derived CDR1 and CDR2 are SGHAT and FQNNGV. CDR3 length: 14 amino acids. CDR3 in DNA: TGTGCCAGCAGTTATTACAGGGGGGACACTGAAGCTTTCTTT. It codes for CASSYYRGDTEAFF.

V usage is TRBV11-2 and J usage is TRBJ2-1, with 12 bases lining up with TRBD2. V shed 4 bases, J shed 7 bases, and the junction held 8 bases outside the gene matches. Germline CDR1 is SGHAT and CDR2 is FQNNGV. The CDR3 has 16 residues. CDR3 residues: CASSSRLAGAWNEQFF. The CDR3 coding sequence is TGTGCCAGCAGCTCCCGACTAGCGGGGGCGTGGAATGAGCAGTTCTTC.